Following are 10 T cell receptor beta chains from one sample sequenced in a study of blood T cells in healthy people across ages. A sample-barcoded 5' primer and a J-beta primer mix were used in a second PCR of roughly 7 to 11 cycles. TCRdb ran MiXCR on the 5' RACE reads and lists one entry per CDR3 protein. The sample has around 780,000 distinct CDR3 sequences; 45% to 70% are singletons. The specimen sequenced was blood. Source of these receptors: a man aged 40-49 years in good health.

CDR3 coding DNA: TGTGCCAGCAGCCAACCAACTGACTACGCCTACACCTTC. Its translation is CASSQPTDYAYTF. V gene TRBV14 combines with J gene TRBJ1-2; D is undetermined. The V and J ends lost 2 bases and 10 bases respectively, with 14 bases between them. This CDR3 has 13 amino acids. Looked up from germline, CDR1 is SGHDN and CDR2 is FVKESK.

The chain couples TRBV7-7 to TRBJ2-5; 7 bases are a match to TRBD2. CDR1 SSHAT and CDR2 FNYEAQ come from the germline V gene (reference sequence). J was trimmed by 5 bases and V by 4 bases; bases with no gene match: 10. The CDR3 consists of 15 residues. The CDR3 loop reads CASSWISGKGETQYF. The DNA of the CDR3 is TGTGCCAGCAGCTGGATAAGCGGGAAGGGGGAGACCCAGTACTTC.

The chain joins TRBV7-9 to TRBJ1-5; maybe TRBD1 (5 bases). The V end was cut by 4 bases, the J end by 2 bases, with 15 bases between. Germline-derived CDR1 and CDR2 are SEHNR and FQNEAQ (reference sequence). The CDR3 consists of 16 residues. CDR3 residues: CASSSFRGGRNQPQHF. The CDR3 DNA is TGTGCCAGCAGCTCCTTCCGGGGCGGTCGCAATCAGCCCCAGCATTTT.

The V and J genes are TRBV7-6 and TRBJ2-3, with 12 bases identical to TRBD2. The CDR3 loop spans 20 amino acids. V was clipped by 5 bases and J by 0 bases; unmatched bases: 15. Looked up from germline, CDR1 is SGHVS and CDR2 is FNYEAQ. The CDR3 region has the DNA TGTGCCAGCAGCGCGGACGAGACTAGCGGGAGACCCCATAGCACAGATACGCAGTATTTT. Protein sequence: CASSADETSGRPHSTDTQYF.

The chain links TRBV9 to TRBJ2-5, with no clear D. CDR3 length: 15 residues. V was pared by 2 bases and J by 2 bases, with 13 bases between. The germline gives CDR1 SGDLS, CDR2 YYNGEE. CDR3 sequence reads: CASSVQPDPQETQYF. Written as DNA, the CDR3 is TGTGCCAGCAGCGTCCAACCAGATCCTCAAGAGACCCAGTACTTC.

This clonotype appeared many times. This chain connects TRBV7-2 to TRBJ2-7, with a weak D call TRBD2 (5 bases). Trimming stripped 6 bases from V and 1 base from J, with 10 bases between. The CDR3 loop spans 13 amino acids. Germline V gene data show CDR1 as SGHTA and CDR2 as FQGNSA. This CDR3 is CASRGVSSYEQYF. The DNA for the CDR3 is TGTGCCAGCAGGGGAGTAAGTTCCTACGAGCAGTACTTC.

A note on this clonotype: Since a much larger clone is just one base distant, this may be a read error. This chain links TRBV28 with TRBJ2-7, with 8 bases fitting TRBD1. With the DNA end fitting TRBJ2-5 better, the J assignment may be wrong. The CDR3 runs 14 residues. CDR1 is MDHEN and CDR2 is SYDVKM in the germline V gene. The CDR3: CASSLYRGTGTQYF. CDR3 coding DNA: TGTGCCAGCAGTTTATACAGGGGGACAGGGACCCAGTACTTC.

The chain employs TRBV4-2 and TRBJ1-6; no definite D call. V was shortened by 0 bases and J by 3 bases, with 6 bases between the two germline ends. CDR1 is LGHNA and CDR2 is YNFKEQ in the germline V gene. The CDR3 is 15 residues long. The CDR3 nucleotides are TGTGCCAGCAGCCAAGATGGGGACTATAATTCACCCCTCCACTTT. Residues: CASSQDGDYNSPLHF.

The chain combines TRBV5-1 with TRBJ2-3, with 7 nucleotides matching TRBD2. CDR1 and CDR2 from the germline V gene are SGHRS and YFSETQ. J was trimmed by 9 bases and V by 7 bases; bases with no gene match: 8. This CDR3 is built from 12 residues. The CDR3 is CASLREGSTQYF. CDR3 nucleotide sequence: TGCGCCAGCCTTAGGGAGGGTAGCACGCAGTATTTT.

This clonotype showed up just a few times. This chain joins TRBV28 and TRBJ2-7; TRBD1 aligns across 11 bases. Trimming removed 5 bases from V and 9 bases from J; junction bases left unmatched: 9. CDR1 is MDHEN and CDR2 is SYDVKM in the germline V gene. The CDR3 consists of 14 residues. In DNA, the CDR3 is TGTGCCAGCAGTCCTGGGACAGGGGGTACGGGGCAGTACTTC. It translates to CASSPGTGGTGQYF.